Listed here are 12 T cell receptor beta chains from one sample, sequenced in a study of blood T cell repertoires in COVID-19. This table comes from immunoSEQ multiplex PCR, and its TCRdb copy is limited to in-frame clones, with some not included. Of 200,000 to 250,000 clones in the sample, about 86% were seen once. The sequenced sample was peripheral blood. Receptors originate from a woman in her 30s who had recovered from COVID-19.

This chain joins TRBV19 and TRBJ1-1, with D perhaps TRBD1 (6 bases). There are 14 residues in the CDR3. CDR1 is LNHDA and CDR2 is SQIVND in the germline V gene (reference sequence). Trimming cost V 1 base and J 1 base, with 7 bases left between them. DNA for the CDR3: TGTGCCAGTAGTATAGGGACAGAGAACACTGAAGCTTTCTTT. Protein: CASSIGTENTEAFF.

The chain has TRBV2 and TRBJ2-2; tentative D call: TRBD1 (6 bases). V lost 10 bases to trimming and J lost 2 bases, with 14 bases between them. Germline V gives CDR1 SNHLY, CDR2 FYNNEI. The CDR3 totals 14 residues. This CDR3 reads CAISGTTNTGELFF. The DNA of the CDR3 is TGTGCCATCTCCGGGACAACAAACACCGGGGAGCTGTTTTTT.

This chain joins TRBV6-1 and TRBJ1-5; D remains ambiguous. Trimming took off 5 bases at V and 9 bases at J, with 8 bases between the two ends. The CDR3 spans 11 residues. The germline V gene encodes CDR1 MNHNS and CDR2 SASEGT. The CDR3 DNA reads TGTGCCAGCAGTAGATCAGGGCCCCAGCATTTT. This sequence encodes CASSRSGPQHF.

Written as DNA, the CDR3 is TGTGCCAGCAGCTTTGAGGGGGACGAGGACATTCAGTACTTC. This translates into CASSFEGDEDIQYF. This chain links TRBV11-2 with TRBJ2-4, with D possibly matching TRBD1 (6 bases). This CDR3 region has 14 residues. Germline V gene sequence: CDR1 SGHAT, CDR2 FQNNGV. Trimming pared 3 bases from V and 8 bases from J, leaving 14 bases between.

V usage is TRBV7-6 and J usage is TRBJ2-3; 8 bases are shared with TRBD1. Trimming removed 1 base from V and 14 bases from J; junction bases left unmatched: 20. CDR1 is SGHVS and CDR2 is FNYEAQ in the germline V gene. The length of the CDR3 is 17 residues. CDR3 amino acids: CASSLGGTGDQIRGGYF. CDR3 sequence (DNA): TGTGCCAGCAGCTTAGGGGGGACAGGTGACCAGATACGCGGTGGGTATTTT.

The chain links TRBV20-1 to TRBJ2-1, with 11 bases lining up with TRBD2. The CDR3 extends over 16 amino acids. From germline, CDR1 is DFQATT and CDR2 SNEGSKA (reference sequence). Trimming cost V 3 bases and J 7 bases; bases outside gene matches: 11. Here the CDR3 DNA reads TGCAGTGCTAGTTCCTCGGGTAGCGGGGGGGCGAATGAGCAGTTCTTC. It encodes CSASSSGSGGANEQFF.

This sequence joins TRBV6-1 and TRBJ2-7; TRBD1 aligns across 9 bases. The V gene end was trimmed by 5 bases and the J gene end by 0 bases; junction bases not matched to a gene: 2. Germline V gives CDR1 MNHNS, CDR2 SASEGT. This CDR3 is built from 14 residues. CDR3 region: CASSPGQGSYEQYF. The CDR3 region has the DNA TGTGCCAGCAGTCCGGGACAGGGCTCCTACGAGCAGTACTTC.

CDR3 DNA sequence: TGTGCCAGCAGCTTAGTCTTTGAAGGGAGGGACTATGGCTACACCTTC. It specifies CASSLVFEGRDYGYTF. The chain is built from TRBV7-9 and TRBJ1-2; D is unclear. The germline CDR1 and CDR2 sequences are SEHNR and FQNEAQ (reference sequence). The CDR3 runs 16 residues. The V end lost 1 base, the J end lost 3 bases, and 15 bases lay between the germline ends.

The chain joins TRBV9 to TRBJ2-3, with D hard to call. This CDR3 spans 15 amino acids. The V end was cut by 1 base, the J end by 3 bases, with 12 bases between. Germline V gene sequence: CDR1 SGDLS, CDR2 YYNGEE. CDR3: CASSVLCPRTDTQYF. The CDR3 DNA follows: TGTGCCAGCAGCGTACTTTGTCCTCGGACAGATACGCAGTATTTT.

The V gene is TRBV7-2, the J gene TRBJ2-7, with 8 positions matching TRBD1. CDR1 and CDR2 from the germline V gene are SGHTA and FQGNSA. V gave up 1 base and J gave up 9 bases; unmatched junction bases: 5. The CDR3 has 13 amino acids. CDR3 DNA: TGTGCCAGCAGCTTAGAACAGGGGGGCGTGCAGTACTTC. This gives the protein CASSLEQGGVQYF.

The J gene is TRBJ2-3, the V gene TRBV7-3; TRBD2 agrees at 15 bases. Trimming took 5 bases from V and 2 from J; bases not matched to a gene: 8. Germline V lookup: CDR1 SGHTA, CDR2 FQGTGA. The CDR3 has 18 amino acids. The CDR3 protein is CASSHRGTSGGNTDTQYF. As DNA, the CDR3 is TGTGCCAGCAGCCACCGGGGGACTAGCGGGGGGAACACAGATACGCAGTATTTT.

DNA for the CDR3: TGTGCCAGCAGCTTCCCCGGGGGAGATACGCAGTATTTT. Its protein is CASSFPGGDTQYF. This chain uses TRBV7-8 with TRBJ2-3; D is possibly TRBD2 (6 bases). There are 13 residues in the CDR3. The germline CDR1 and CDR2 sequences are SGHVS and FQNEAQ. The V and J ends lost 3 bases and 5 bases respectively, with 9 bases between them.